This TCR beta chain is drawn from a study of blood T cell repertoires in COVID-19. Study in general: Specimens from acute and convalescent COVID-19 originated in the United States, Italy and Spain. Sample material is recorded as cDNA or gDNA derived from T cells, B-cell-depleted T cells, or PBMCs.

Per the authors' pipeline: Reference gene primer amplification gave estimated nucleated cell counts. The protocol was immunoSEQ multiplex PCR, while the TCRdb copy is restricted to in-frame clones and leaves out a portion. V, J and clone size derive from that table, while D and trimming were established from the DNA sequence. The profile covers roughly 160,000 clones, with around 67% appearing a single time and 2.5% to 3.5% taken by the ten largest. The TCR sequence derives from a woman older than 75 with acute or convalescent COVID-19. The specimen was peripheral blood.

CDR3 in DNA: TGTGCCAGCAGCTTAGGACAGAACTATGGCTACACCTTC. Translated, it gives CASSLGQNYGYTF. This rearrangement joins TRBV7-2 to TRBJ1-2, with D perhaps TRBD1 (5 bases). The germline V gene has CDR1 SGHTA and CDR2 FQGNSA. The CDR3 consists of 13 residues. Trimming took off 1 base at V and 2 bases at J, with 5 bases between the two ends. The variable domain in full, completed from reference TRBV7-2 and TRBJ1-2, reads GAGVSQSPSNKVTEKGKDVELRCDPISGHTALYWYRQSLGQGLEFLIYFQGNSAPDKSGLPSDRFSAERTGGSVSTLTIQRTQQEDSAVYLCASSLGQNYGYTFGSGTRLTVV.